The rows below give T cell receptor beta chains drawn from one sample of a study of shared clonotypes between healthy human individuals. Sequenced by immunoSEQ multiplex PCR; TCRdb stores in-frame clones only, minus some. The sample shows around 1,900,000 clones, just under 95% of them seen only once. Sequenced material: naive CD8+ T cells from PBMCs. These receptors all come from a man between 18 and 29 years old in good health. Some clones in this sample may be carry-over from other donors' samples. Both conserved end residues are part of each CDR3. D genes are given only for firm matches. Some rows mark clone size as missing; the rest say once, few, many or name a class of expanded clone.

TRBV19	TRBD1	NA	TRBJ2-7	TGTGCCAGTAGTTTGACAGGGCCCCCCTACGAGCAGTACTTC	CASSLTGPPYEQYF
TRBV6-6	NA	NA	TRBJ1-2	TGTGCCAGCGGCGAGGACTGGGCTTTGCTTGGCTACACCTTC	CASGEDWALLGYTF
TRBV27	TRBD2	NA	TRBJ2-1	TGTGCCAGCAGTTCTAGCGGGTTTGGGTTAGGTAAGCAGTTCTTC	CASSSSGFGLGKQFF
TRBV6-5	TRBD2	NA	TRBJ2-1	TGTGCCAGCAGACAACTAGCGAGCTCCTACAATGAGCAGTTCTTC	CASRQLASSYNEQFF
TRBV5-6	NA	NA	TRBJ2-7	TGTGCCAGCAGCTTGGAGGGAGGCGAGCAGTACTTC	CASSLEGGEQYF
TRBV2	TRBD2	NA	TRBJ2-7	TGTGCCAGCAGTGGGCGGGAGTACGTCGAGCAGTACTTC	CASSGREYVEQYF
TRBV27	NA	NA	TRBJ2-7	TGTGCCAGCAGTTTATGGGGGGCGGACTACGAGCAGTACTTC	CASSLWGADYEQYF
TRBV7-2	NA	NA	TRBJ2-1	TGTGCCAGCAGCCTAGTGGGTACTGAGCAGTTCTTC	CASSLVGTEQFF
TRBV27	NA	NA	TRBJ1-1	TGTGCCAGCAGTTGGACCGGCGGATTGAACACTGAAGCTTTCTTT	CASSWTGGLNTEAFF
TRBV28	NA	NA	TRBJ1-2	TGTGCCAGCAGTTTATACGGGAGCGACTATGGCTACACCTTC	CASSLYGSDYGYTF
TRBV18	TRBD2	once	TRBJ2-1	TGTGCCAGCTCACCGATAAGGACTAGCGCCTACAATGAGCAGTTCTTC	CASSPIRTSAYNEQFF
TRBV27	TRBD1	NA	TRBJ2-7	TGTGCCAGCAGTGCTGGGGACAGGGTGTCCTACGAGCAGTACTTC	CASSAGDRVSYEQYF
TRBV11-3	TRBD2	once	TRBJ2-1	TGTGCCAGCAGCTTGGGACTAGCGGGAAATGAGCAGTTCTTC	CASSLGLAGNEQFF
TRBV4-1	NA	NA	TRBJ1-1	TGCGCCAGCAGCCTCGGGGCTGGCACTGAAGCTTTCTTT	CASSLGAGTEAFF
TRBV28	TRBD2	NA	TRBJ2-1	TGTGCCAGCAGTCCTCTAGCGGGGTCATACTACAATGAGCAGTTCTTC	CASSPLAGSYYNEQFF
TRBV28	NA	NA	TRBJ2-7	TGTGCCAGCAGTCCGGGTTTAGAGCAGTACTTC	CASSPGLEQYF
TRBV27	NA	NA	TRBJ1-1	TGTGCCAGCAGTCTCTCTCCGGGGGCGATGAACACTGAAGCTTTCTTT	CASSLSPGAMNTEAFF
TRBV2	NA	NA	TRBJ1-5	TGTGCCAGCAGTGGAGGAGCAGCCAGGCAGCCCCAGCATTTT	CASSGGAARQPQHF
TRBV27	NA	NA	TRBJ2-6	TGTGCCAGCAGTTTAGTTGTGGGTAGGGCCAACGTCCTGACTTTC	CASSLVVGRANVLTF
TRBV27	TRBD1	NA	TRBJ1-5	TGTGCCAGCAGCCCAGGGGGTTCGGGACAGCCCCAGCATTTT	CASSPGGSGQPQHF
TRBV6-7	TRBD2	NA	TRBJ2-1	TGTGCCAGCACTAACGAGCGGGGCGTCTACAATGAGCAGTTCTTC	CASTNERGVYNEQFF
TRBV9	TRBD1	NA	TRBJ1-2	TGTGCCAGCAGTCTAACAGGGGGTGGAGTATATGGCTACACCTTC	CASSLTGGGVYGYTF
TRBV9	NA	NA	TRBJ2-1	TGTGCCAGCAGCGCCCAGGGGAACTCTCTCTACAATGAGCAGTTCTTC	CASSAQGNSLYNEQFF
TRBV4-1	NA	NA	TRBJ2-1	TGCGCCAGCAGCCAAGGCCCCAGCTCCTACAATGAGCAGTTCTTC	CASSQGPSSYNEQFF
TRBV19	TRBD2	NA	TRBJ2-3	TGTGCCAGTAGCTTCCTCGCGGGAGAGGTCGCAGATACGCAGTATTTT	CASSFLAGEVADTQYF
TRBV11-2	NA	NA	TRBJ2-2	TGTGCCAGCAGCTCAAGACAGGTTTGGACCGGGGAGCTGTTTTTT	CASSSRQVWTGELFF
TRBV6-1	TRBD1	NA	TRBJ1-2	TGTGCCAGCAGTGATCCTAGGGACAGGGGATATGGCTACACCTTC	CASSDPRDRGYGYTF
TRBV9	NA	NA	TRBJ2-1	TGTGCCAGCAGCGTAGGGCAGGTCCATGAGCAGTTCTTC	CASSVGQVHEQFF
TRBV10-2	NA	NA	TRBJ1-4	TGCGCCAGCAGGACGACAGGACCGAATGAAAAACTGTTTTTT	CASRTTGPNEKLFF
TRBV7-8	TRBD2	NA	TRBJ2-7	TGTGCCAGCAGCTTTGGAGTCCAGCGGGAGGGCTATGGGTCCTACGAGCAGTACTTC	CASSFGVQREGYGSYEQYF
TRBV29-1	NA	NA	TRBJ2-1	TGCAGCGTTCCACTTCGAACCCACAGGGAGTTCGACAATGAGCAGTTCTTC	CSVPLRTHREFDNEQFF
TRBV5-6	TRBD1	NA	TRBJ2-7	TGTGCCAGCAGCTTGGCGGGACAGGGGTACGAGCAGTACTTC	CASSLAGQGYEQYF
TRBV27	NA	NA	TRBJ2-1	TGTGCCAGCAGGGACTACGGGAGCTCCTACAATGAGCAGTTCTTC	CASRDYGSSYNEQFF
TRBV6-5	TRBD1	NA	TRBJ2-7	TGTGCCAGCAGTCCTGGGACAGGGGTCTACGAGCAGTACTTC	CASSPGTGVYEQYF
TRBV28	TRBD1	NA	TRBJ1-2	TGTGCCAGCAGTTCGGACAGGGCACACTATGGCTACACCTTC	CASSSDRAHYGYTF
TRBV6-1	NA	NA	TRBJ1-5	TGTGCCAGCAGTGCCCGGGGGCAGGCCCTCAATCAGCCCCAGCATTTT	CASSARGQALNQPQHF
TRBV4-1	NA	NA	TRBJ2-6	TGCGCCAGCAGCCAGGGTTCGTCTGGGGCCAACGTCCTGACTTTC	CASSQGSSGANVLTF
TRBV4-1	NA	NA	TRBJ2-7	TGCGCCAGCAGCCAATCGACAGGCTCCTACGAGCAGTACTTC	CASSQSTGSYEQYF
TRBV10-2	NA	NA	TRBJ2-7	TGCGCCAGCAGCGTTAGTGTGGGCCCCTACGAGCAGTACTTC	CASSVSVGPYEQYF
TRBV9	NA	NA	TRBJ1-5	TGTGCCAGCAGCGGTGGGGGGCACGGGCCCCAGCATTTT	CASSGGGHGPQHF
TRBV28	TRBD1	NA	TRBJ1-2	TGTGCCAGCAGTTTTTTCACTACAGGGGCCTACTATGGCTACACCTTC	CASSFFTTGAYYGYTF
TRBV9	TRBD1	NA	TRBJ1-1	TGTGCCAGCAGAGCGACAGGGGGAACGGGTGAAGCTTTCTTT	CASRATGGTGEAFF